The present T cell receptor (beta chain) was sequenced within a study of T cell responses to AZD1222 COVID-19 vaccine. Sequenced by immunoSEQ multiplex PCR; TCRdb stores in-frame clones only, minus some. Of approximately 140,000 clones listed, more than 85% were seen once; the top ten hold over 0.9%. Study outcomes and limitations: Among those given AZD1222, only 5 to 7 were seropositive at baseline. Spike-specific TCR depth and breadth grew after two AZD1222 doses. None of the repertoires were sampled until the peak T cell response had passed. Donors were largely white British and mainly female; clonal diversity was possibly underestimated.

Trimming cost V 1 base and J 5 bases; bases outside gene matches: 2. The germline CDR1 and CDR2 sequences are LGHNA and YSLEER. CDR3 size: 15 residues. This clone was recorded once. Its specificity is unknown. This receptor was identified in an adult in good health. The chain joins TRBV4-3 to TRBJ1-5; 10 positions agree with TRBD1. The sequenced sample was peripheral blood, obtained on day 0 of MenACWY control vaccination. CDR3: CASSQVTGGHQPQHF. The CDR3 DNA reads TGCGCCAGCAGCCAAGTGACAGGGGGCCATCAGCCCCAGCATTTT.